This TCR beta chain emerged from a study of blood T cells in healthy people across ages. Points from the study as a whole: Getting older went along with TCR beta diversity per million T cells dropping roughly linearly.

Deletions cut 5 bases from V and 2 bases from J, with 19 bases between. Germline CDR1 is DFQATT and CDR2 is SNEGSKA (reference sequence). This CDR3 spans 15 amino acids. This clonotype appeared once. The antigen remains unidentified. Every sample yielded at least 6.5 million isolated PBMCs. Next came a second PCR, run for roughly 6 to 11 cycles, which used a sample-barcoded 5' primer along with a J-beta primer mix. Every sample produced at least 2.5 million CDR3-containing paired-end reads. In TCRdb, the 5' RACE reads were re-called with MiXCR into one record per CDR3 protein. The data show about 1.6 million distinct CDR3 sequences, with 30% to 35% seen just once and around 11% held by the top ten.

The material sequenced was blood. The origin of this receptor is a woman aged 25-40 years in good health. The chain has TRBV20-1 and TRBJ2-7; no definite D call. Written as DNA, the CDR3 is TGCAGTGCTTCCTCACCCTACCGCAATACCTACGAGCAGTACTTC. It codes for CSASSPYRNTYEQYF.